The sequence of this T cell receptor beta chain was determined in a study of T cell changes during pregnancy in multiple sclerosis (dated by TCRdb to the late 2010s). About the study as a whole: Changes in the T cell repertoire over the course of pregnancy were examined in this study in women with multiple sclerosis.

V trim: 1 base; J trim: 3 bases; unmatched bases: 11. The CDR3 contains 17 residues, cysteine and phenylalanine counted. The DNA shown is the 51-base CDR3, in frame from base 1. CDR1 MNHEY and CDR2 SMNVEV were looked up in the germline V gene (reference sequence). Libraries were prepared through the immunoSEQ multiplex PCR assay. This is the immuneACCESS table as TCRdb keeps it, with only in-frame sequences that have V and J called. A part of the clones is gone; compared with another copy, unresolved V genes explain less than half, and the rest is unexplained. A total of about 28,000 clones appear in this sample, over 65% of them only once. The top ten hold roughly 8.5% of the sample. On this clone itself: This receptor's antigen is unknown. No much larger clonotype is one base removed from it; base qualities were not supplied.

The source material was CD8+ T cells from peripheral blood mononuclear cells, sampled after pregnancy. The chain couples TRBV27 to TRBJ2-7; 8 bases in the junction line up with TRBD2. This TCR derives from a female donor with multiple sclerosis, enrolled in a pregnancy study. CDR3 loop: CASSLYGAAGASYEQYF. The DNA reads TGTGCCAGCAGTTTATACGGTGCAGCGGGGGCCAGCTACGAGCAGTACTTC.